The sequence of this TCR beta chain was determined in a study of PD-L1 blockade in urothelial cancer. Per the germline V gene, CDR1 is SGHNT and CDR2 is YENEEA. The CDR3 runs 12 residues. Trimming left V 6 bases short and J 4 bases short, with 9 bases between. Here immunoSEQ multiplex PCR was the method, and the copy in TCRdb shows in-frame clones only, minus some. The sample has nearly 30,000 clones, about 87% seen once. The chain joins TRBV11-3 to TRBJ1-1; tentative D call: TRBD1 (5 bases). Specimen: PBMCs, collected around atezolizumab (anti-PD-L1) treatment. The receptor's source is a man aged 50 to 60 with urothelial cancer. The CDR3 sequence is CASRGESTEAFF. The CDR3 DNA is TGTGCCAGCAGAGGGGAATCCACTGAAGCTTTCTTT.